These 5 T cell receptor beta chains came from one sample sequenced in a study of blood T cell repertoires in COVID-19. Clones were read by immunoSEQ multiplex PCR, and TCRdb kept only the in-frame ones, dropping some. This repertoire shows 70,000 or so clones, just under 80% found once; its top ten account for roughly 44%. The specimen was peripheral blood. The receptors were gathered from a human donor in a cohort sampled during active COVID-19.

The gene calls are TRBV23-1 and TRBJ1-5; D gene uncertain. TRBV23-1 is given ORF status, its function remaining uncertain. This CDR3 comprises 13 residues. Trimming took off 5 bases at V and 7 bases at J, with 12 bases between the two ends. The CDR3 coding sequence is TGCGCCAGCAGTAGTAGTTCTCCCCAGCCCCAGCATTTT. Protein: CASSSSSPQPQHF.

The chain is built from TRBV10-2 and TRBJ2-7; D may be TRBD2 (5 bases). The CDR3 length is 13 residues. V was clipped by 5 bases and J by 2 bases, with 10 bases between them. Germline CDR1 is WSHSY and CDR2 is SAAADI. The CDR3 protein is CASSPSRPYEQYF. CDR3 DNA: TGCGCCAGCAGTCCTAGCAGACCCTACGAGCAGTACTTC.

The gene calls are TRBV7-6 and TRBJ2-1, with TRBD1 as a possible D gene (5 bases). The CDR3 is 12 amino acids. Deletions cut 4 bases from V and 8 bases from J, with 9 bases between. Per the germline V gene, CDR1 is SGHVS and CDR2 is FNYEAQ. As DNA, the CDR3 is TGTGCCAGCAGCTCTCAGGGCTATGAGCAGTTCTTC. Translation gives CASSSQGYEQFF.

The chain is built from TRBV18 and TRBJ2-7; D is perhaps TRBD1 (5 bases). The CDR3 spans 12 residues. From germline, CDR1 is KGHSH and CDR2 LQKENI. The V end lost 5 bases, the J end lost 3 bases, and 8 bases lay between the germline ends. Written as DNA, the CDR3 is TGTGCCAGCTCAGAGACAGACTACGAGCAGTACTTC. Amino acid sequence: CASSETDYEQYF.

The chain links TRBV5-4 to TRBJ2-7, with TRBD1 matching over 10 bases. The V gene's germline CDR1 is SGHNT and CDR2 YYREEE (reference sequence). V lost 4 bases and J lost 2; bases outside the gene matches: 3. The CDR3 has 14 amino acids. CDR3 bases: TGTGCCAGCAGCAGACAGGGGGCTACCTACGAGCAGTACTTC. Translated: CASSRQGATYEQYF.